This T cell receptor (beta chain) was captured in a study of Graves' ophthalmopathy and Graves' hyperthyroidism. Study findings and constraints: The majority of expanded thyroid clonotypes above 0.001 frequency also occurred in blood.

If patients had other autoimmune diseases, uncontrolled infections, pregnancy or lactation, they were excluded. RNA transcripts were the source from which TCR beta CDR3 regions were amplified. The first round was an RT-PCR with HTBI primers, and the second round was a multiplex PCR. TCRdb ran MiXCR on the multiplex PCR reads and lists one entry per CDR3 protein. Among some 400,000 distinct CDR3 sequences listed, approximately 16% were seen once. This clonotype was seen repeatedly, ten times or more. Its antigen is not known. After removal of 4 bases from V and 2 bases from J, the junction contained 5 bases not matched to a gene. The germline CDR1 and CDR2 sequences are SQVTM and ANQGSEA. The CDR3 consists of 14 residues.

This chain joins TRBV29-1 and TRBJ1-3; TRBD1 aligns across 7 bases. This clonotype originated in a woman aged 18-29 years with Graves' ophthalmopathy. The sequencing input was peripheral blood. In DNA form, the CDR3 reads TGCAGCGTTGGGCCGGGACAGCCTGGAAACACCATATATTTT. Its translation is CSVGPGQPGNTIYF.